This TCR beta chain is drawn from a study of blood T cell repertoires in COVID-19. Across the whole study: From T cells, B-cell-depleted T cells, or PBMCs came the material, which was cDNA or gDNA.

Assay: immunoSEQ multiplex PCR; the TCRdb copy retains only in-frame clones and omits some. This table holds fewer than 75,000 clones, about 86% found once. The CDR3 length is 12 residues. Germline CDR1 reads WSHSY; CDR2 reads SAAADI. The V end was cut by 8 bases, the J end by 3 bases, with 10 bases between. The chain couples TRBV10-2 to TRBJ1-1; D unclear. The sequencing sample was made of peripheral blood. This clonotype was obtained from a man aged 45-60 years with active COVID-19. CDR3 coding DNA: TGCGCCAGCTCCTCGAGAGACACTGAAGCTTTCTTT. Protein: CASSSRDTEAFF.